A single sample is the source of the 17 T cell receptor beta chains below, sequenced in a study of blood T cell repertoires in COVID-19. The method was immunoSEQ multiplex PCR; TCRdb's version includes in-frame clones alone and lacks a portion of them. Of approximately 8,100 clones detected, around 80% appear once; the ten largest clones hold 32%. The sample consisted of peripheral blood. Receptors originate from a human donor in a cohort sampled during active COVID-19.

V gene TRBV6-2 or TRBV6-3 combines with J gene TRBJ2-7; D uncertain. The V end was cut by 5 bases, the J end by 3 bases, with 14 bases between. Germline V lookup: CDR1 MNHEY, CDR2 SVGEGT. This CDR3 comprises 14 residues. DNA of the CDR3: TGTGCCAGCAGTCGCCCCACTTTAGACTACGAGCAGTACTTC. This codes for CASSRPTLDYEQYF.

The chain employs TRBV5-1 and TRBJ2-3; 12 positions agree with TRBD2. This CDR3 has 18 amino acids. The germline CDR1 and CDR2 sequences are SGHRS and YFSETQ. Germline trimming cut 4 bases from V and 4 bases from J; bases unmatched to any gene: 13. Written as DNA, the CDR3 is TGCGCCAGCAGCCACTCTCCAGGGACTAGCGGGTATTCAGATACGCAGTATTTT. Residues: CASSHSPGTSGYSDTQYF.

The chain employs TRBV19 and TRBJ2-1; 10 bases match TRBD2. CDR3 length: 18 residues. J was trimmed by 3 bases and V by 3 bases; bases with no gene match: 11. From germline, CDR1 is LNHDA and CDR2 SQIVND (reference sequence). The CDR3 loop is CASSIYASGGLNYNEQFF. The DNA of the CDR3 is TGTGCCAGTAGTATTTACGCTAGCGGGGGATTAAACTACAATGAGCAGTTCTTC. Supplemented by reference TRBV19 and TRBJ2-1, the full variable domain reads DGGITQSPKYLFRKEGQNVTLSCEQNLNHDAMYWYRQDPGQGLRLIYYSQIVNDFQKGDIAEGYSVSREKKESFPLTVTSAQKNPTAFYLCASSIYASGGLNYNEQFFGPGTRLTVL.

The chain recombines TRBV10-2 with TRBJ2-2; 8 bases align to TRBD2. The CDR3 consists of 15 residues. In germline, CDR1 is WSHSY, CDR2 SAAADI. Trimming at V came to 3 bases and at J to 2 bases, leaving 2 bases not matched to a gene. CDR3 sequence: CASSDGRANTGELFF. In DNA form, the CDR3 reads TGCGCCAGCAGTGACGGGAGGGCCAACACCGGGGAGCTGTTTTTT.

This clone was found once. V is TRBV6-2 or TRBV6-3 and J is TRBJ2-5; TRBD2 aligns across 10 bases. CDR3 size: 17 residues. Germline V gives CDR1 MNHEY, CDR2 SVGEGT. V gave up 2 bases and J gave up 0 bases; unmatched junction bases: 6. The CDR3 coding sequence is TGTGCCAGCAGTTACCTTATTAGCGGGGGGAACCAAGAGACCCAGTACTTC. This sequence encodes CASSYLISGGNQETQYF.

This clone occurred once. V and J are TRBV6-2 or TRBV6-3 and TRBJ2-3, with D tentatively TRBD2 (5 bases). The V gene's germline CDR1 is MNHEY and CDR2 SVGEGT. The CDR3 contains 21 residues. V dropped 0 bases and J dropped 1 base, with 26 bases sitting between them. CDR3 DNA: TGTGCCAGCAGTTACTCAAAAGAAACGGGAAAACAGTGTGTATGCACAGATACGCAGTATTTT. Its translation: CASSYSKETGKQCVCTDTQYF.

This rearrangement joins TRBV9 to TRBJ2-3; D unclear. The germline V gene has CDR1 SGDLS and CDR2 YYNGEE. The CDR3 loop spans 17 amino acids. V lost 0 bases, J lost 1 base, and 15 bases lay in between. The CDR3 loop is CASSVAPVLFGTDTQYF. Written as DNA, the CDR3 is TGTGCCAGCAGCGTAGCTCCCGTGTTGTTCGGCACAGATACGCAGTATTTT.

This chain connects TRBV5-1 to TRBJ1-1, with 8 bases aligning to TRBD1. The germline V gene has CDR1 SGHRS and CDR2 YFSETQ. V shed 4 bases and J 7 bases; nucleotides not matched to a gene: 9. The CDR3 loop spans 14 amino acids. The CDR3 DNA reads as TGCGCCAGCAGCCCAACAGGGGGAGTTAATGAAGCTTTCTTT. It yields the protein CASSPTGGVNEAFF.

This chain joins TRBV6-6 and TRBJ2-1; 11 nucleotides agree with TRBD2. V gave up 0 bases and J gave up 7 bases; unmatched junction bases: 2. Germline assignment: CDR1 MNHNY and CDR2 SVGAGI (reference sequence). The CDR3 is 15 amino acids. The CDR3 bases are TGTGCCAGCAGTTACTCTGCTAGCGGGAGGAATGAGCAGTTCTTC. It codes for CASSYSASGRNEQFF.

V usage is TRBV5-4 and J usage is TRBJ1-5; D not resolved. The V end was cut by 0 bases, the J end by 6 bases, with 4 bases between. CDR3 length: 12 amino acids. The germline V gene encodes CDR1 SGHNT and CDR2 YYREEE (reference sequence). The CDR3 DNA is TGTGCCAGCAGCTTGGTCGGTCAGCCCCAGCATTTT. Translating gives CASSLVGQPQHF.

The chain employs TRBV18 and TRBJ2-3; TRBD2 aligns across 11 bases. Germline V gene sequence: CDR1 KGHSH, CDR2 LQKENI. J was trimmed by 0 bases and V by 2 bases; bases with no gene match: 1. The CDR3 has 16 residues. For the CDR3, the DNA is TGTGCCAGCTCACCAGGGACTAGCGGAAGCACAGATACGCAGTATTTT. Translating gives CASSPGTSGSTDTQYF. Looking up the rest from reference TRBV18 and TRBJ2-3 gives the full variable domain: NAGVMQNPRHLVRRRGQEARLRCSPMKGHSHVYWYRQLPEEGLKFMVYLQKENIIDESGMPKERFSAEFPKEGPSILRIQQVVRGDSAAYFCASSPGTSGSTDTQYFGPGTRLTVL.

The chain carries TRBV7-9 and TRBJ2-1; D uncertain. The germline CDR1 and CDR2 sequences are SEHNR and FQNEAQ (reference sequence). The CDR3 spans 11 residues. Trimming took off 3 bases at V and 8 bases at J, with 5 bases between the two ends. DNA of the CDR3: TGTGCCAGCAGCTTCGCGGATGAGCAGTTCTTC. Translating it yields CASSFADEQFF. Full variable domain (outside the CDR3, taken from reference TRBV7-9 and TRBJ2-1): DTGVSQNPRHKITKRGQNVTFRCDPISEHNRLYWYRQTLGQGPEFLTYFQNEAQLEKSRLLSDRFSAERPKGSFSTLEIQRTEQGDSAMYLCASSFADEQFFGPGTRLTVL.

This chain connects TRBV24-1 to TRBJ2-2; 7 nucleotides align to TRBD2. Per germline, CDR1 KGHDR and CDR2 SFDVKD. This CDR3 comprises 19 residues. After removal of 3 bases from V and 2 bases from J, the junction contained 14 bases not matched to a gene. CDR3 nucleotides: TGTGCCACCAGTGATCATCCTACATCGACAGCGGGAAACACCGGGGAGCTGTTTTTT. This translates into CATSDHPTSTAGNTGELFF.

The rearrangement joins TRBV5-1 to TRBJ2-3; 7 nucleotides match TRBD1. The CDR3 consists of 14 residues. With 4 bases clipped from V and 6 bases from J, the junction kept 8 bases outside the gene matches. The germline V gene encodes CDR1 SGHRS and CDR2 YFSETQ. The CDR3 loop is CASSPGQSSDTQYF. The CDR3 nucleotides are TGCGCCAGCAGCCCGGGACAGTCCTCCGATACGCAGTATTTT.

This chain links TRBV10-1 with TRBJ1-6, with D tentatively TRBD1 (6 bases). This CDR3 comprises 15 residues. Trimming shortened V by 5 bases and J by 0 bases, and 8 bases separated the two germline ends. Germline V gene data show CDR1 as WNHNN and CDR2 as SYGVQD (reference sequence). In nucleotides, the CDR3 is TGCGCCAGCAGTCAAGGGGGCTCCTATAATTCACCCCTCCACTTT. Translation: CASSQGGSYNSPLHF.

The chain has TRBV7-9 and TRBJ1-4; D gene unclear. CDR1 is SEHNR and CDR2 is FQNEAQ in the germline V gene (reference sequence). Trimming removed 3 bases at V and 7 bases at J, with 6 bases between. CDR3 length: 12 residues. The CDR3 region is CASSLRTEKLFF. The CDR3 bases are TGTGCCAGCAGCTTGCGTACTGAAAAACTGTTTTTT.

The chain has TRBV11-2 and TRBJ1-2; 11 bases align to TRBD1. This CDR3 has 15 residues. Germline lookup yields CDR1 SGHAT and CDR2 FQNNGV. V lost 4 bases to trimming and J lost 3 bases; unmatched junction nucleotides: 4. This CDR3 is CASSYGTGGYYGYTF. Written as DNA, the CDR3 is TGTGCCAGCAGCTACGGGACAGGGGGATACTATGGCTACACCTTC.